This entry features one T cell receptor (beta chain) sequence. Antigen unknown. TCR beta libraries were made by quantitative 5'-RACE with molecular barcodes. TCRdb re-derived calls from the 5' RACE reads in MiXCR, one entry per CDR3 protein. The sample lists 250,000 or so distinct CDR3 sequences; 18% were seen once. The sample comes from a study of CD8 T cells in ankylosing spondylitis. Whole-study results and caveats: A TCR beta motif of roughly 8 highly homologous variants seemed to mark ankylosing spondylitis blood. The authors reported significant enrichment of disease-linked clones in matched ankylosing spondylitis synovial fluid. Peripheral blood samples showed relatively rare disease-linked clones, and these clones were CD8+.

Specimen: blood, either unsorted or a sorted T cell fraction (not recorded which). The source is a male donor with ankylosing spondylitis or in good health (not recorded which).

CDR3 loop: CASSERSAWAGQETQYF. As DNA, the CDR3 is TGTGCCAGCAGCGAACGCTCCGCGTGGGCGGGACAAGAGACCCAGTACTTC. The V and J genes are TRBV9 and TRBJ2-5; tentative D call: TRBD2 (6 bases). V lost 3 bases, J lost 2 bases, and 20 bases lay in between. This CDR3 has 17 amino acids. The germline V gene has CDR1 SGDLS and CDR2 YYNGEE.